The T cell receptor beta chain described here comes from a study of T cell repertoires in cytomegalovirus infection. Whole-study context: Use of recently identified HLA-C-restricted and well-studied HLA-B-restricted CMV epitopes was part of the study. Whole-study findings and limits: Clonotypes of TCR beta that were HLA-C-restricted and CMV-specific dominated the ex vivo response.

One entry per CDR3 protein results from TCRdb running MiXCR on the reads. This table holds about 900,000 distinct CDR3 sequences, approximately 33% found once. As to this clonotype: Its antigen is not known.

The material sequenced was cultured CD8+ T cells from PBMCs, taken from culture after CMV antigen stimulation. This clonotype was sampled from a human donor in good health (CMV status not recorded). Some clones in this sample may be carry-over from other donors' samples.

The chain's CDR3 is CSARGLAGPANTGELFF. The CDR3 DNA sequence: TGCAGTGCTAGAGGACTAGCGGGCCCCGCGAACACCGGGGAGCTGTTTTTT. The chain couples TRBV20-1 to TRBJ2-2, with 10 bases fitting TRBD2. V shed 1 base and J 0 bases; nucleotides not matched to a gene: 5. This CDR3 has 17 residues. CDR1 DFQATT and CDR2 SNEGSKA come from the germline V gene (reference sequence).